The rows below give T cell receptor beta chains drawn from one sample of a study of blood T cell repertoires in COVID-19. Assay used: immunoSEQ multiplex PCR; TCRdb lists only in-frame clones, some missing. The sample has 350,000 to 450,000 clones, 89% seen once. Sample: peripheral blood. The source is a middle-aged woman with COVID-19, enrolled during active disease. CDR3s include the opening cysteine and the closing phenylalanine or tryptophan. A D gene is named only where the DNA matches it firmly. Clone size is shown for a subset of rows, as once, few, many or a class of expanded clone.

clone size	D gene	V gene	J gene	CDR3 DNA	CDR3 protein
-	TRBD1	TRBV30	TRBJ1-2	TGTGCCTGGAGTGAGGGGGCTGACTATGGCTACACCTTC	CAWSEGADYGYTF
-	TRBD1	TRBV5-1	TRBJ2-7	TGCGCCAGCAGCTTGGGACAGGGGAATTACGAGCAGTACTTC	CASSLGQGNYEQYF
once	-	TRBV7-3	TRBJ1-1	TGTGCCAGCAGCCTCGGACTGAGGAACACTGAAGCTTTCTTT	CASSLGLRNTEAFF
-	-	TRBV5-5	TRBJ2-1	TGTGCCAGCAGCCCGGTAGGGGACTTAAACAATGAGCAGTTCTTC	CASSPVGDLNNEQFF
-	TRBD2	TRBV5-1	TRBJ2-3	TGCGCCAGCAGTTTTCCGGGACTAGGAGATACGCAGTATTTT	CASSFPGLGDTQYF
-	-	TRBV3-1/TRBV3-2	TRBJ1-2	TGTGCCAGCAGCCTGGACAGAAACTATGGCTACACCTTC	CASSLDRNYGYTF
-	TRBD1	TRBV7-9	TRBJ1-3	TGTGCCAGCAGCTCCCAGGGGGCGACGAACACCATATATTTT	CASSSQGATNTIYF
-	-	TRBV30	TRBJ1-4	TGTGCCTGGTGGCAGGGTAATGAAAAACTGTTTTTT	CAWWQGNEKLFF
few	-	TRBV19	TRBJ1-5	TGTGCCAGTAGTAAGGACCGGGGGAGCAATCAGCCCCAGCATTTT	CASSKDRGSNQPQHF
-	-	TRBV27	TRBJ1-4	TGTGCCAGCAGTCTGAGCCCCGGTGCAACTAATGAAAAACTGTTTTTT	CASSLSPGATNEKLFF
-	-	TRBV4-1	TRBJ2-3	TGCGCCAGCAGCCTAAGGGAGACAGATACGCAGTATTTT	CASSLRETDTQYF
-	TRBD1	TRBV27	TRBJ2-1	TGTGCCAGCAGTTCGGGACAGGGGGCTTACAATGAGCAGTTCTTC	CASSSGQGAYNEQFF
-	TRBD2	TRBV11-3	TRBJ2-1	TGTGCCAGCAGCGCCATAGCGGGGGATGGCAATGAGCAGTTCTTC	CASSAIAGDGNEQFF
-	-	TRBV19	TRBJ2-5	TGTGCCAGTAGTAGGAGTCGGCAAGAGACCCAGTACTTC	CASSRSRQETQYF
-	-	TRBV6-5	TRBJ2-7	TGTGCCAGCATCAAAGGCGCAGGGTCTTGGGACGAGCAGTACTTC	CASIKGAGSWDEQYF
-	TRBD2	TRBV9	TRBJ2-3	TGTGCCAGCAGCCTCACCCCCAGCGGGGGCACAGATACGCAGTATTTT	CASSLTPSGGTDTQYF
-	TRBD2	TRBV28	TRBJ2-3	TGTGCCAGCAGTTTGGCTAGCGGGAGCACAGATACGCAGTATTTT	CASSLASGSTDTQYF
-	-	TRBV15	TRBJ1-3	TGTGCCACCAGCAGTCCAGGCTCTGGAAACACCATATATTTT	CATSSPGSGNTIYF
-	TRBD2	TRBV7-2	TRBJ2-7	TGTGCCAGCAGCATCAGCGGGGGAGGGACTCGATCCTACGAGCAGTACTTC	CASSISGGGTRSYEQYF
-	TRBD1	TRBV6-5	TRBJ1-2	TGTGCCAGCAGTTACTCATCAGGGGGCAAGTCGGGCTACACCTTC	CASSYSSGGKSGYTF
-	TRBD1	TRBV4-1	TRBJ1-5	TGCGCCAGCAGCCAAGATTACAGGGGGTTTAGTCACAATCAGCCCCAGCATTTT	CASSQDYRGFSHNQPQHF
-	TRBD2	TRBV28	TRBJ2-2	TGTGCCAGCAGTATGGGAGGGGCCGGGGAGCTGTTTTTT	CASSMGGAGELFF
-	TRBD1	TRBV2	TRBJ1-5	TGTGCCAGCAGGGACAGGGTCGGCAATCAGCCCCAGCATTTT	CASRDRVGNQPQHF
few	TRBD2	TRBV5-1	TRBJ2-7	TGCGCCAGCAGCTTGGTGGGGGCTAGCGGGGGCTACGAGCAGTACTTC	CASSLVGASGGYEQYF
once	-	TRBV2	TRBJ1-4	TGTGCCAGCAGCCACGGTGACAGCTCCCCATATGAAAAACTGTTTTTT	CASSHGDSSPYEKLFF
-	-	TRBV5-1	TRBJ1-6	TGCGCCAGCAGCCTGTCAGGGGTCAGCAATTCACCCCTCCACTTT	CASSLSGVSNSPLHF
-	TRBD2	TRBV28	TRBJ2-1	TGTGCCGGCCGACTAGCGGGTTACAATGAGCAGTTCTTC	CAGRLAGYNEQFF
-	-	TRBV25-1	TRBJ1-2	TGTGCCAGCAGTGGGTGGGGGGTCGACTATGGCTACACCTTC	CASSGWGVDYGYTF
-	TRBD1	TRBV18	TRBJ1-1	TGTGCCAGCTCACCAAACGGACAGGCAACGAACACTGAAGCTTTCTTT	CASSPNGQATNTEAFF
-	-	TRBV10-3	TRBJ1-2	TGTGCCATCAGTGAGTCGGAAGGGCAGGGATGGGACTATGGCTACACCTTC	CAISESEGQGWDYGYTF
-	TRBD2	TRBV28	TRBJ2-1	TGTGCCAGCAGCCGACCGACTAGCGGGGCTTTCAATGAGCAGTTCTTC	CASSRPTSGAFNEQFF
few	TRBD1	TRBV11-3	TRBJ1-2	TGTGCCCCCTCGACAGGGGGGGACTATGGCTACACCTTC	CAPSTGGDYGYTF
-	-	TRBV5-1	TRBJ2-7	TGCGCCAGCAGCTCCACCCCGTCAGGGGCCTACGAGCAGTACTTC	CASSSTPSGAYEQYF
-	-	TRBV5-1	TRBJ2-2	TGCGCCAGCAGGTCAGGGCCACCGAACACCGGGGAGCTGTTTTTT	CASRSGPPNTGELFF
-	TRBD2	TRBV14	TRBJ2-5	TGTGCCAGCAGCCAAGTGCGGGGGGGCAGGGAGACCCAGTACTTC	CASSQVRGGRETQYF
-	TRBD1	TRBV7-8	TRBJ1-1	TGTGCCAGCAGCGAAAGACAGGGGTCGAACACTGAAGCTTTCTTT	CASSERQGSNTEAFF
few	-	TRBV7-9	TRBJ1-2	TGTGCCAGCAGCTCGGACACTATCTATGGCTACACCTTC	CASSSDTIYGYTF
-	-	TRBV2	TRBJ1-6	TGTGCCGGCTACGACACCTTTAATTCACCCCTCCACTTT	CAGYDTFNSPLHF
few	TRBD2	TRBV2	TRBJ2-7	TGTGCCAGCAGTCCATTAGGAGCGGGACGATCCTACGAGCAGTACTTC	CASSPLGAGRSYEQYF
-	TRBD2	TRBV9	TRBJ2-7	TGTGCCAGCAGCGGCGGACTAGCGGGCTACGAGCAGTACTTC	CASSGGLAGYEQYF
-	-	TRBV7-6	TRBJ2-3	TGTGCCAGCAGCTTAGGATTAGAGGTTAGCACAGATACGCAGTATTTT	CASSLGLEVSTDTQYF
-	TRBD1	TRBV2	TRBJ1-6	TGTGCCAGCGGAAGGACAGGGAATTCACCCCTCCACTTT	CASGRTGNSPLHF
-	TRBD1	TRBV6-4	TRBJ2-1	TGTGCCAGCAGTAATCATATCCCCGGGACAGGGGTCAATGAGCAGTTCTTC	CASSNHIPGTGVNEQFF
-	TRBD1	TRBV12-3/TRBV12-4	TRBJ1-1	TGTGCCAGCAGGCGACAGGGGGCCACTGAAGCTTTCTTT	CASRRQGATEAFF
-	-	TRBV6-5	TRBJ2-7	TGTGCCAGCAGTCGGGGTTTAACATACGAGCAGTACTTC	CASSRGLTYEQYF
-	TRBD1	TRBV19	TRBJ2-7	TGTGCCAGTAGTTGGGGGATTCAGGGGGCATACGAGCAGTACTTC	CASSWGIQGAYEQYF
-	-	TRBV18	TRBJ1-1	TGTGCCAGCTCACCAGGCGGGCGGGGATTCACTGAAGCTTTCTTT	CASSPGGRGFTEAFF
-	-	TRBV14	TRBJ1-1	TGTGCCAGCAGCCAATTGAAGAGTCTAGCTTTCTTT	CASSQLKSLAFF
-	TRBD2	TRBV28	TRBJ2-7	TGTGCCAGCAGTTTGAGCGGGAGTGTCCACGAGCAGTACTTC	CASSLSGSVHEQYF
-	TRBD2	TRBV30	TRBJ2-7	TGTGCCTGGAGTGTGGCTAGCGGCTACGAGCAGTACTTC	CAWSVASGYEQYF
-	-	TRBV6-5	TRBJ1-5	TGTGCCAGCAGTTACGCGGGGAGCAATCAGCCCCAGCATTTT	CASSYAGSNQPQHF
-	TRBD1	TRBV9	TRBJ1-2	TGTGCCAGCAGCGCTGCCCCTGACAGGGAATATGGCTACACCTTC	CASSAAPDREYGYTF
-	TRBD1	TRBV30	TRBJ1-1	TGTGCCTGGAGTACAACGACAGGGGGAAGAACTGAAGCTTTCTTT	CAWSTTTGGRTEAFF
-	-	TRBV4-1	TRBJ2-5	TGCGCCAGCAGCCAAGATGGGATCGGGGGACTTCAAGAGACCCAGTACTTC	CASSQDGIGGLQETQYF
-	-	TRBV6-6	TRBJ1-2	TGTGCCAGCAGTTACCCGTTGAGCAGGGAAAACTATGGCTACACCTTC	CASSYPLSRENYGYTF